These 2 T cell receptor beta chains were all obtained from the same sample, sequenced in a study of neurological immune-mediated disorders. MiXCR was run by TCRdb on the 5' RACE reads, yielding one entry per CDR3 protein. The sample holds 64,000 or so distinct CDR3 sequences, 10% seen once. Time point defined: longitudinal time-point 1 (baseline). Sequencing used PBMCs. These receptors came from a man younger than 40 in good health.

This clonotype was seen ten or more times. The chain combines TRBV12-3 or TRBV12-4 with TRBJ2-6; 8 bases align to TRBD1. There are 17 residues in the CDR3. V was pared by 3 bases and J by 3 bases, with 7 bases of the junction left unmatched. The chain's CDR3 is CASSFVQGAYGANVLTF. DNA for the CDR3: TGTGCCAGCAGTTTCGTCCAGGGGGCATATGGGGCCAACGTCCTGACTTTC.

This clonotype has at least ten counts. The chain is built from TRBV28 and TRBJ1-5; D possibly corresponds to TRBD1 (6 bases). Trimming took 4 bases from V and 6 from J, leaving 13 bases between them. From germline, CDR1 is MDHEN and CDR2 SYDVKM. The CDR3 totals 14 residues. CDR3 in DNA: TGTGCCAGCAGTTGGGAAGACAGGATTCAGCCCCAGCATTTT. Its protein product is CASSWEDRIQPQHF.